These T cell receptor beta chains were read from a single sample in a study of control samples from healthy donors and cancer patients. Using immunoSEQ multiplex PCR, the repertoire was profiled, and TCRdb retains in-frame clones only, with some absent. The table lists tens of thousands of clones, approximately 90% of them singletons. Sequencing used PBMCs. The source of these receptors is a man in his sixties with colorectal cancer. Both conserved end residues are part of each CDR3. D genes are given only for firm matches. Rows may omit the clone size; those that give it use once, few, many or a size class.

size: NA; length: 15; J: TRBJ2-1; D: TRBD2; V: TRBV6-4; CDR3: CASSPLAGGRNEQFF; DNA: TGTGCCAGCAGTCCACTAGCGGGGGGGCGCAATGAGCAGTTCTTC
size: NA; length: 14; J: TRBJ1-5; D: NA; V: TRBV5-6; CDR3: CASSFRQNNQPQHF; DNA: TGTGCCAGCAGCTTTCGACAGAACAATCAGCCCCAGCATTTT
size: NA; length: 19; J: TRBJ2-3; D: TRBD2; V: TRBV11-2; CDR3: CASSLVALAGDRSADTQYF; DNA: TGTGCCAGCAGCTTAGTAGCTCTAGCGGGGGATAGGTCGGCAGATACGCAGTATTTT
size: once; length: 15; J: TRBJ2-3; D: NA; V: TRBV3-1/TRBV3-2; CDR3: CASSQMDLPTDTQYF; DNA: TGTGCCAGCAGCCAAATGGACTTGCCCACAGATACGCAGTATTTT
size: once; length: 18; J: TRBJ2-1; D: TRBD1; V: TRBV19; CDR3: CASSKSPGTGSSYNEQFF; DNA: TGTGCCAGTAGTAAATCCCCCGGGACAGGGAGCTCCTACAATGAGCAGTTCTTC
size: NA; length: 11; J: TRBJ2-3; D: NA; V: TRBV13; CDR3: CASSPRDTQYF; DNA: TGTGCCAGCAGCCCCCGAGATACGCAGTATTTT
size: NA; length: 22; J: TRBJ2-2; D: NA; V: TRBV29-1; CDR3: CSVEGPPGGGQGVGYDTGELFF; DNA: TGCAGCGTTGAAGGTCCTCCGGGGGGGGGACAGGGTGTGGGTTACGACACCGGGGAGCTGTTTTTT
size: NA; length: 11; J: TRBJ1-3; D: NA; V: TRBV15; CDR3: CATGNGNTIYF; DNA: TGTGCCACCGGGAACGGAAACACCATATATTTT
size: once; length: 16; J: TRBJ2-5; D: TRBD2; V: TRBV9; CDR3: CASTQNGLAQQETQYF; DNA: TGTGCCAGCACCCAAAACGGACTAGCGCAGCAAGAGACCCAGTACTTC
size: NA; length: 17; J: TRBJ2-6; D: TRBD2; V: TRBV7-2; CDR3: CASSLQREGPGANVLTF; DNA: TGTGCCAGCAGCTTACAAAGGGAGGGGCCTGGGGCCAACGTCCTGACTTTC
size: few; length: 16; J: TRBJ2-5; D: TRBD1; V: TRBV5-6; CDR3: CASSLDGTAIKETQYF; DNA: TGTGCCAGCAGCTTGGATGGGACAGCTATCAAAGAGACCCAGTACTTC
size: NA; length: 16; J: TRBJ1-5; D: NA; V: TRBV4-2; CDR3: CASSRNRDGSNQPQHF; DNA: TGTGCCAGCAGCCGGAACAGGGACGGGAGCAATCAGCCCCAGCATTTT
size: NA; length: 17; J: TRBJ1-5; D: TRBD1; V: TRBV6-2/TRBV6-3; CDR3: CASSRDRLVGGDQPQHF; DNA: TGTGCCAGCAGTAGGGACAGGTTGGTAGGAGGCGATCAGCCCCAGCATTTT
size: NA; length: 15; J: TRBJ2-7; D: NA; V: TRBV6-6; CDR3: CASSYEAPQLSEQYF; DNA: TGTGCCAGCAGTTACGAGGCCCCCCAACTAAGCGAGCAGTACTTC
size: NA; length: 17; J: TRBJ2-4; D: NA; V: TRBV5-1; CDR3: CASSLRLSRPGGNIQYF; DNA: TGCGCCAGCAGCTTGAGGTTAAGTAGGCCTGGAGGAAACATTCAGTACTTC
size: NA; length: 18; J: TRBJ2-1; D: TRBD2; V: TRBV7-9; CDR3: CASSPPLAPSGGRNEQFF; DNA: TGTGCCAGCAGCCCCCCCCTCGCCCCGAGCGGGGGGAGAAATGAGCAGTTCTTC
size: few; length: 13; J: TRBJ1-3; D: NA; V: TRBV5-1; CDR3: CASSPGSGNTIYF; DNA: TGCGCCAGCAGCCCAGGCTCTGGAAACACCATATATTTT
size: NA; length: 17; J: TRBJ1-3; D: NA; V: TRBV7-8; CDR3: CASSLVEPQISGNTIYF; DNA: TGTGCCAGCAGCTTAGTGGAACCCCAGATCTCTGGAAACACCATATATTTT
size: NA; length: 15; J: TRBJ1-2; D: NA; V: TRBV3-1/TRBV3-2; CDR3: CASSQAVQGTYGYTF; DNA: TGTGCCAGCAGCCAAGCCGTACAGGGAACCTATGGCTACACCTTC
size: NA; length: 15; J: TRBJ2-7; D: TRBD1; V: TRBV14; CDR3: CASSRGQGVSYEQYF; DNA: TGTGCCAGCAGCCGGGGACAGGGAGTCTCCTACGAGCAGTACTTC
size: NA; length: 15; J: TRBJ1-3; D: NA; V: TRBV2; CDR3: CASSEGAFSGNTIYF; DNA: TGTGCCAGCAGTGAAGGTGCCTTCTCTGGAAACACCATATATTTT
size: NA; length: 17; J: TRBJ2-3; D: TRBD2; V: TRBV19; CDR3: CASSLGGSGVFPDTQYF; DNA: TGTGCCAGTAGTCTAGGGGGTAGCGGGGTTTTCCCAGATACGCAGTATTTT
size: few; length: 18; J: TRBJ2-3; D: TRBD2; V: TRBV19; CDR3: CASSNGLAGVPSTDTQYF; DNA: TGTGCCAGTAGTAATGGACTAGCGGGGGTACCATCCACAGATACGCAGTATTTT
size: NA; length: 15; J: TRBJ2-7; D: TRBD1; V: TRBV7-2; CDR3: CASSQGQGAFYEQYF; DNA: TGTGCCAGCAGCCAAGGACAGGGGGCTTTTTACGAGCAGTACTTC
size: once; length: 15; J: TRBJ2-2; D: NA; V: TRBV7-2; CDR3: CASSLGRQNTGELFF; DNA: TGTGCCAGCAGCTTAGGCAGACAGAACACCGGGGAGCTGTTTTTT
size: NA; length: 18; J: TRBJ1-2; D: NA; V: TRBV9; CDR3: CASSEGPGGALWIYGYTF; DNA: TGTGCCAGCAGCGAGGGACCGGGGGGGGCCCTTTGGATTTATGGCTACACCTTC
size: NA; length: 16; J: TRBJ2-7; D: TRBD2; V: TRBV5-4; CDR3: CASSLWGSGGRYEQYF; DNA: TGTGCCAGCAGCCTCTGGGGTAGCGGGGGACGCTACGAGCAGTACTTC
size: NA; length: 15; J: TRBJ2-5; D: TRBD1; V: TRBV27; CDR3: CASRTRQGWAETQYF; DNA: TGTGCCAGCAGGACCCGACAGGGTTGGGCAGAGACCCAGTACTTC
size: once; length: 13; J: TRBJ1-5; D: NA; V: TRBV7-9; CDR3: CASSLGPYQPQHF; DNA: TGTGCCAGCAGCTTAGGCCCCTATCAGCCCCAGCATTTT
size: NA; length: 14; J: TRBJ1-1; D: NA; V: TRBV4-2; CDR3: CASSLGGMNTEAFF; DNA: TGTGCCAGCAGCCTAGGGGGAATGAACACTGAAGCTTTCTTT
size: NA; length: 13; J: TRBJ2-5; D: NA; V: TRBV12-3/TRBV12-4; CDR3: CASSLIQQETQYF; DNA: TGTGCCAGCAGTTTGATACAGCAAGAGACCCAGTACTTC
size: once; length: 13; J: TRBJ1-3; D: NA; V: TRBV6-2/TRBV6-3; CDR3: CASSRSSGNTIYF; DNA: TGTGCCAGCAGCCGGAGCTCTGGAAACACCATATATTTT
size: NA; length: 13; J: TRBJ1-1; D: NA; V: TRBV14; CDR3: CASSQLGNTEAFF; DNA: TGTGCCAGCAGCCAGTTGGGGAACACTGAAGCTTTCTTT
size: NA; length: 16; J: TRBJ2-1; D: NA; V: TRBV5-1; CDR3: CASSRGDRSSYNEQFF; DNA: TGCGCCAGCAGCAGGGGTGACAGGAGCTCCTACAATGAGCAGTTCTTC
size: NA; length: 15; J: TRBJ2-6; D: NA; V: TRBV7-2; CDR3: CASSLEPAGANVLTF; DNA: TGTGCCAGCAGCTTAGAACCGGCTGGGGCCAACGTCCTGACTTTC
size: NA; length: 14; J: TRBJ1-3; D: NA; V: TRBV30; CDR3: CAWSKGYSGNTIYF; DNA: TGTGCCTGGAGTAAGGGCTACTCTGGAAACACCATATATTTT
size: NA; length: 13; J: TRBJ2-7; D: NA; V: TRBV5-8; CDR3: CASSRQGGYEQYF; DNA: TGTGCCAGCAGCAGGCAGGGGGGCTACGAGCAGTACTTC
size: NA; length: 14; J: TRBJ2-7; D: NA; V: TRBV6-5; CDR3: CASRRTAVSYEQYF; DNA: TGTGCCAGCAGGAGGACAGCGGTATCCTACGAGCAGTACTTC
size: NA; length: 13; J: TRBJ1-2; D: TRBD1; V: TRBV5-1; CDR3: CASSITGEYGYTF; DNA: TGCGCCAGCAGCATAACAGGGGAGTATGGCTACACCTTC
size: once; length: 13; J: TRBJ1-2; D: NA; V: TRBV5-1; CDR3: CASSLESGGGYTF; DNA: TGCGCCAGCAGCTTGGAGTCAGGCGGCGGCTACACCTTC
size: once; length: 17; J: TRBJ2-1; D: TRBD2; V: TRBV9; CDR3: CASSVAGTRSSYNEQFF; DNA: TGTGCCAGCAGCGTCGCCGGGACTAGGTCATCCTACAATGAGCAGTTCTTC
size: NA; length: 15; J: TRBJ1-4; D: NA; V: TRBV7-2; CDR3: CASSLAGLSVEKLFF; DNA: TGTGCCAGCAGCTTAGCGGGGCTATCCGTTGAAAAACTGTTTTTT
size: NA; length: 15; J: TRBJ1-4; D: TRBD1; V: TRBV6-5; CDR3: CASSPRTGGREKLFF; DNA: TGTGCCAGCAGTCCCCGGACAGGGGGCCGTGAAAAACTGTTTTTT
size: NA; length: 14; J: TRBJ2-7; D: NA; V: TRBV19; CDR3: CASSQQGASYEQYF; DNA: TGTGCCAGTAGTCAACAGGGTGCCTCCTACGAGCAGTACTTC
size: NA; length: 14; J: TRBJ2-5; D: TRBD2; V: TRBV27; CDR3: CASSLGGSTVTQYF; DNA: TGTGCCAGCAGTTTGGGGGGGAGTACGGTGACCCAGTACTTC